One and the same sample provided the 9 T cell receptor beta chains below, sequenced in a study of cytomegalovirus exposure and HLA in healthy donors. The PCR ran on 60 Vbeta and 13 Jbeta primers. The assay was immunoSEQ multiplex PCR, and TCRdb's table has in-frame clones only and misses some. Here the sample spans about 180,000 clones, approximately 80% being singletons. The sample comprised PBMCs. These receptors came from a girl between 10 and 17 years old in good health and CMV-seropositive.

The chain has TRBV7-8 and TRBJ2-6, with a tentative D call TRBD2 (6 bases). The CDR3 is made up of 18 amino acids. V was clipped by 6 bases and J by 3 bases, with 21 bases between them. Looked up from germline, CDR1 is SGHVS and CDR2 is FQNEAQ. The CDR3 region is CASRQEGREVLGANVLTF. The CDR3 bases are TGTGCCAGCAGGCAAGAGGGTAGGGAGGTTCTTGGGGCCAACGTCCTGACTTTC.

The V call is TRBV27, the J call TRBJ2-1; no definite D call. The CDR3 runs to 14 residues. Trimming removed 6 bases at V and 2 bases at J, with 11 bases between. Germline V gene data show CDR1 as MNHEY and CDR2 as SMNVEV (reference sequence). The CDR3 spells CASSPPEPYNEQFF. Written as DNA, the CDR3 is TGTGCCAGCAGCCCTCCTGAGCCCTACAATGAGCAGTTCTTC.

The DNA for the CDR3 is TGTGCCAGCAGCTTAAGACTAGCGGGTACCTACAATGAGCAGTTCTTC. Its protein is CASSLRLAGTYNEQFF. J is TRBJ2-1 and V is TRBV7-3, with TRBD2 identical over 10 bases. Trimming took 1 base from V and 2 from J; bases not matched to a gene: 2. The CDR3 consists of 16 residues. Germline CDR1 reads SGHTA; CDR2 reads FQGTGA.

The rearrangement uses TRBV4-1 and TRBJ2-2, with D maybe TRBD2 (6 bases). The germline gives CDR1 MGHRA, CDR2 YSYEKL. The CDR3 is made up of 16 amino acids. The V and J ends lost 4 bases and 5 bases respectively, with 17 bases between them. The CDR3 DNA reads TGCGCCAGCAGCCCATACCGGGACTTCAAGACCGGGGAGCTGTTTTTT. Its translation: CASSPYRDFKTGELFF.

The rearrangement uses TRBV10-1 and TRBJ2-1; 10 nucleotides align to TRBD2. The CDR3 runs 15 residues. In germline, CDR1 is WNHNN, CDR2 SYGVQD (reference sequence). The ends lost 0 bases at V and 7 bases at J; junction bases unmatched: 3. In DNA form, the CDR3 reads TGCGCCAGCAGTGAGTCGGCTAGCGGGAGAAATGAGCAGTTCTTC. Residues: CASSESASGRNEQFF.

This chain joins TRBV5-4 and TRBJ2-2; D unresolved. V dropped 4 bases and J dropped 6 bases, with 16 bases sitting between them. This CDR3 has 15 amino acids. Germline assignment: CDR1 SGHNT and CDR2 YYREEE (reference sequence). The CDR3 spells CASSTYTTGSGELFF. Written as DNA, the CDR3 is TGTGCCAGCAGCACCTACACCACGGGTTCCGGGGAGCTGTTTTTT.

This rearrangement joins TRBV4-1 to TRBJ1-3; tentative D call: TRBD1 (5 bases). V shed 6 bases and J shed 0 bases, with 15 bases lying between them. The germline gives CDR1 MGHRA, CDR2 YSYEKL. This CDR3 comprises 16 residues. Here the CDR3 reads CASRGPGRFSGNTIYF. The DNA for the CDR3 is TGCGCCAGCAGGGGCCCAGGGAGGTTCTCTGGAAACACCATATATTTT.

The chain links TRBV19 to TRBJ1-2; a weak D match, TRBD1 (6 bases). Germline V gene sequence: CDR1 LNHDA, CDR2 SQIVND (reference sequence). Trimming took 8 bases from V and 0 from J, leaving 16 bases between them. The CDR3 is 15 residues long. As DNA, the CDR3 is TGTGCCAGTTCCCTGGGGCAGGGGACTAACTATGGCTACACCTTC. As protein: CASSLGQGTNYGYTF.

This clone was detected once. This sequence joins TRBV4-2 and TRBJ2-7, with 13 bases matching TRBD2. The CDR3 is 18 residues long. V lost 4 bases, J lost 5 bases, and 14 bases stayed unmatched. Germline values: CDR1 LGHNA, CDR2 YNFKEQ. The CDR3 DNA sequence: TGTGCCAGCAGCCCGCAGGGACTAGCGGGGCGAGACGTGAACGAGCAGTACTTC. Translating it yields CASSPQGLAGRDVNEQYF.